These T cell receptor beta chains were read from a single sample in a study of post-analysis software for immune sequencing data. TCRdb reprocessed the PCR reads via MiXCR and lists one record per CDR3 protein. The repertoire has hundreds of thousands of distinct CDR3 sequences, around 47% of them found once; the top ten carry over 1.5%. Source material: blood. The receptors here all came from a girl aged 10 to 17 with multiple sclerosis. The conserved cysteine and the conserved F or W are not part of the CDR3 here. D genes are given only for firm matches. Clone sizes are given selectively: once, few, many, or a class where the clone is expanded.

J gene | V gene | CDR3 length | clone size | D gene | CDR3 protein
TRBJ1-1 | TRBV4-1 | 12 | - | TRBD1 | ASTRDRRSTEAF
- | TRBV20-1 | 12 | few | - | SASKGRERDEQY
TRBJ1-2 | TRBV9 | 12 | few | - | ASSVGRGIDGYT
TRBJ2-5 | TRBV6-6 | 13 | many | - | ASSYPTGAPETQY
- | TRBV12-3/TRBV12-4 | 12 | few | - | ASGVQGQPYEQY
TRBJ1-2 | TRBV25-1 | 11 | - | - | ASSEPRGRGYT
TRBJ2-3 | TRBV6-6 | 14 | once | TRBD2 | ASSSTSGGRGDTQY
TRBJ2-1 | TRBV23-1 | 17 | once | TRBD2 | ASSLSGTSGTSSYNEQF
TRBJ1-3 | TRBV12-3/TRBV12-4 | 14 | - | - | ASSFGGHISGNTIY
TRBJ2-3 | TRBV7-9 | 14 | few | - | ASSTLSLTSTDTQY
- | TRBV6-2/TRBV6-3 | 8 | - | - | ASGKGEQY
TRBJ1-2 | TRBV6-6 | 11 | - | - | ASSYSRVSGYT
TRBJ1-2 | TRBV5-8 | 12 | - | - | ASSFEGYSYGYT
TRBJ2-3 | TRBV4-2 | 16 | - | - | ASSHPRGWDLSTDTQY
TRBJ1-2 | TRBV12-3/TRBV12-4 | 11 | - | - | ASRYGDLEGYT
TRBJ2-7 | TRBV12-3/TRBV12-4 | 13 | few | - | ASSTGRRNPYEQY
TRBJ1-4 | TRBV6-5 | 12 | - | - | ASSKGGSNEKLF
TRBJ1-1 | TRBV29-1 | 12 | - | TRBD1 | SGRRDRGNTEAF
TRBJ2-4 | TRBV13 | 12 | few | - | ASSPVAAKNIQY
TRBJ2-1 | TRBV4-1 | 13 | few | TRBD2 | ASSPLRTSGGEQF
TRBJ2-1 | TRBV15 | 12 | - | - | ATSRDLTRAEQF
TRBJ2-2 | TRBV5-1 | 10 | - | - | ASSLRKGELF
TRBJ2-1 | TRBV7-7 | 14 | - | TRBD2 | ASSLGTSGTNNEQF
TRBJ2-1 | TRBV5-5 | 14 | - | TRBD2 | ASSSLPSGRSNEQF
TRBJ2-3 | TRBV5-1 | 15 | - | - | ASSLGNRVRGTDTQY
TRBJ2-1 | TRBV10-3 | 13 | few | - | AISEAREIDNEQF
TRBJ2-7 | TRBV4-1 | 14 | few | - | ASSQAGMGAGYEQY
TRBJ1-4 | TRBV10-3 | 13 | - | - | AISEPNTGDEKLF
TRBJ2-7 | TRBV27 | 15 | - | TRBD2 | ASSPRLAGGPVNEQY
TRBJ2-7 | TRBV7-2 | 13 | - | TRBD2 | ASSLRRGSPYEQY
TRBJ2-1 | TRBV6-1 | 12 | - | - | ASSERGRGNEQF
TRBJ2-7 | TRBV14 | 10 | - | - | ASRDYSHEQY
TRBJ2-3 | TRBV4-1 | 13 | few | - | ASSQSGRFEDTQY
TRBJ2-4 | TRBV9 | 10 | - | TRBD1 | ASSASQGALY
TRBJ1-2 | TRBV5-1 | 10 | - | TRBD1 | ASSSRDRYYT
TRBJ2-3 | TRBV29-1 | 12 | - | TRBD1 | SVQNRGVTDTQY
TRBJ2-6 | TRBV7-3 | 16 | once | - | ASSPHSGTLSGANVLT
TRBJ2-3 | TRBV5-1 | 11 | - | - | ASGRQGTDTQY
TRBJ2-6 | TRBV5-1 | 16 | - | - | ASSLMSGFSPGANVLT
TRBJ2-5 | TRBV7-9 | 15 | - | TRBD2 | ASSLGLAGVVLGTQY
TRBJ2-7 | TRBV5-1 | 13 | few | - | ASSPQGGKPLQQY
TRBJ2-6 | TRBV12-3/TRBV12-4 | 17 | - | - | ASSSNRAYLYSGANVLT
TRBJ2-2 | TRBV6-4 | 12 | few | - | ASSDSLDTGELF
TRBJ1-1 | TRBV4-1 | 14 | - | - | ASSFLEGRANTEAF
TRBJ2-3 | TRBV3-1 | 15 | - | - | ASRPSRDPTGTDTQY
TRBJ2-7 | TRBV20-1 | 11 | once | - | SARGDTNNEQY
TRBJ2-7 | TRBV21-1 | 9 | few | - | ASSKGGEQY
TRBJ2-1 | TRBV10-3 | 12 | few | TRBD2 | AISASGRLNEQF
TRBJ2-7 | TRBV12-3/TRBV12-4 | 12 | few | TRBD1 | ASSGDRGSYEQY
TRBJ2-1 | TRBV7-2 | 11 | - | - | ASNFDRDNEQF
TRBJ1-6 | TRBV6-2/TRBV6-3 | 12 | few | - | ASSRRATSSPLH
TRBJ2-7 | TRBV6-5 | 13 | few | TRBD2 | ASSYKGLAQVEQY
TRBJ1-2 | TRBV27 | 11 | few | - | ASTKEGGYGYT
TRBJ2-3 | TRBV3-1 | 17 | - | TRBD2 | ASSQAQSSGGAVKDTQY
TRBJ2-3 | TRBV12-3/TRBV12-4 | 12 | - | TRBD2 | ASISSGGSDTQY
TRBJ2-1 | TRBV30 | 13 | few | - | AWKTTSTSRSEQF
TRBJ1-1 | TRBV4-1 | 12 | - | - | ASSAPSRNTEAF
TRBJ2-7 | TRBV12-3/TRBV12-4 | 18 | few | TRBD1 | ASSLRIVRDGQGGSYEQY
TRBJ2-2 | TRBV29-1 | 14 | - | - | SATGIRGTNTGELF